The 10 T cell receptor beta chains given below trace back to one sample, sequenced in a study of identical twins. TCRdb analysed the 5' RACE reads with MiXCR anew, one entry per CDR3 protein. The table records 510,000 or so distinct CDR3 sequences, over 12% of them present only once. These same data were also listed under a study on yellow fever vaccine responses in identical twins.

The sample consisted of CD4+ T cells sorted from blood. All receptors come from a woman aged 18-29 years in good health.

This clonotype was detected only a few times. The DNA of the CDR3 is TGTGCCAGCAGTTTAGGCCGGGTGGACACTGAAGCTTTCTTT. Its translation is CASSLGRVDTEAFF. The rearrangement links TRBV12-3 or TRBV12-4 to TRBJ1-1; no firm D call. This CDR3 region has 14 residues. V was trimmed by 1 base and J by 3 bases, leaving 9 bases between them.

This clonotype occurred a few times. This chain connects TRBV10-3 to TRBJ1-1; D might be TRBD1 (5 bases). Germline assignment: CDR1 ENHRY and CDR2 SYGVKD. V shed 4 bases and J shed 1 base, with 10 bases lying between them. CDR3 length equals 14 residues. CDR3 in amino acids: CAISGEGRNTEAFF. CDR3 coding DNA: TGTGCCATCAGTGGGGAGGGGAGGAACACTGAAGCTTTCTTT.

This rearrangement joins TRBV18 to TRBJ2-5; D remains unclear. The V and J ends lost 3 bases and 1 base respectively, with 6 bases between them. Germline V gene lookup returns CDR1 KGHSH and CDR2 LQKENI. There are 13 residues in the CDR3. Written as DNA, the CDR3 is TGTGCCAGCTCACCTAACTCCCAAGAGACCCAGTACTTC. Amino acid sequence: CASSPNSQETQYF.

This chain uses TRBV28 with TRBJ1-2; 9 nucleotides align to TRBD1. The CDR3 extends over 15 amino acids. Germline loops: CDR1 MDHEN, CDR2 SYDVKM. V lost 4 bases and J lost 6; bases outside the gene matches: 9. CDR3 amino acids: CASSSPGTGINGYTF. As DNA, the CDR3 is TGTGCCAGCAGTTCCCCCGGGACAGGGATTAATGGCTACACCTTC.

The chain has TRBV20-1 and TRBJ2-4; possibly TRBD1 or TRBD2 for D (5 bases each). The V gene's germline CDR1 is DFQATT and CDR2 SNEGSKA (reference sequence). This CDR3 has 13 residues. This CDR3 is CSTGTTAKNIQYF. In DNA, the CDR3 is TGCAGCACCGGGACCACAGCCAAAAACATTCAGTACTTC.

The rearrangement uses TRBV27 and TRBJ2-7, with D tentatively TRBD1 or TRBD2 (5 bases each). Between the trimmed V and J ends, which lost 0 bases and 0 bases, there was a span of 15 bases. From germline, CDR1 is MNHEY and CDR2 SMNVEV (reference sequence). This CDR3 has 17 amino acids. The DNA of the CDR3 is TGTGCCAGCAGTTTATCATGGGGGTCGGCTAGCTCCTACGAGCAGTACTTC. Its translation is CASSLSWGSASSYEQYF.

The chain links TRBV3-1 to TRBJ2-1; the match to TRBD1 covers 9 bases. With 2 bases clipped from V and 6 bases from J, the junction kept 5 bases outside the gene matches. The CDR3 consists of 15 residues. The germline V gene has CDR1 LGHDT and CDR2 YNNKEL (reference sequence). This chain's CDR3 is CASSQRGQGLNEQFF. The CDR3 DNA reads TGTGCCAGCAGCCAAAGGGGACAGGGACTCAATGAGCAGTTCTTC.

The chain recombines TRBV7-6 with TRBJ2-7, with D perhaps matching TRBD2 (6 bases). The CDR3 extends over 14 amino acids. Trimming pared 5 bases from V and 0 bases from J, leaving 11 bases between. The V gene's germline CDR1 is SGHVS and CDR2 FNYEAQ. CDR3 in DNA: TGTGCCAGCAGCGATAGCGGAAACTCCTACGAGCAGTACTTC. Residues: CASSDSGNSYEQYF.

CDR3 loop: CSARYGTYEQYV. CDR3 nucleotides: TGCAGTGCTAGGTACGGAACCTACGAGCAGTACGTC. This sequence joins TRBV20-1 and TRBJ2-7; unclear D gene. Germline loops: CDR1 DFQATT, CDR2 SNEGSKA (reference sequence). The CDR3 loop spans 12 amino acids. V was cut by 3 bases and J by 2 bases, with 8 bases left in between.

The gene calls are TRBV28 and TRBJ1-2; TRBD1 might be the D (6 bases). Germline assignment: CDR1 MDHEN and CDR2 SYDVKM. V lost 6 bases, J lost 8 bases, and 19 bases lay in between. The CDR3 totals 14 residues. The CDR3 here is CASSEGPGHRGYTF. The CDR3, as DNA: TGTGCCAGCAGCGAAGGACCGGGACACCGGGGCTACACCTTC.